This TCR beta chain was observed in a study of cytomegalovirus exposure and HLA in healthy donors. Regarding this clone: The antigen remains unidentified.

PCR involved 60 Vbeta and 13 Jbeta primers. Only in-frame clones appear in the TCRdb table, and some are missing; sequencing was by immunoSEQ multiplex PCR. The repertoire consists of under 200,000 clones, with roughly 80% occurring once and the leading ten covering 2.3%. CDR3 length: 14 amino acids. Germline lookup yields CDR1 SGHRS and CDR2 YFSETQ. The trim removed 3 bases at V and 3 bases at J, leaving 5 bases unmatched. Findings and limits, study-wide: Sequencing depth roughly uniform across donors was assumed in presence/absence analyses. Most TCR sequences proved rare, with some public TCRs found in many donors. A later analysis found that most CMV-associated TCR beta chains appeared HLA-restricted.

The origin of this receptor is a male donor in good health and CMV-seronegative. Material for sequencing was PBMCs. J is TRBJ2-7 and V is TRBV5-1; 8 nucleotides match TRBD1. CDR3 residues: CASSSDRAVYEQYF. CDR3 DNA sequence: TGCGCCAGCAGCTCGGACAGGGCAGTCTACGAGCAGTACTTC.